This T cell receptor (beta chain) was sequenced in a study of early T cells in non-severe SARS-CoV-2 infection. This CDR3 region has 15 residues. Germline CDR1 and CDR2: SGHRS and YFSETQ. Losses at the gene ends were 4 bases for V and 2 bases for J; bases not matched to a gene: 4. The sample holds many counts of this clonotype. As part of library construction, unique molecular identifiers were attached to individual cDNA molecules. TCRdb passed the 5' RACE reads through MiXCR, listing each CDR3 protein once. The sample lists under 50,000 distinct CDR3 sequences; roughly 5.9% were seen once. The TCR comes from an adult who was a healthcare worker with PCR-confirmed SARS-CoV-2 infection or an uninfected control (not recorded which). The sample taken for sequencing was whole blood. J is TRBJ2-2 and V is TRBV5-1; 8 bases match TRBD1. This CDR3 is CASSMDRANTGELFF. The DNA of the CDR3 is TGCGCCAGCAGCATGGACAGGGCCAACACCGGGGAGCTGTTTTTT.